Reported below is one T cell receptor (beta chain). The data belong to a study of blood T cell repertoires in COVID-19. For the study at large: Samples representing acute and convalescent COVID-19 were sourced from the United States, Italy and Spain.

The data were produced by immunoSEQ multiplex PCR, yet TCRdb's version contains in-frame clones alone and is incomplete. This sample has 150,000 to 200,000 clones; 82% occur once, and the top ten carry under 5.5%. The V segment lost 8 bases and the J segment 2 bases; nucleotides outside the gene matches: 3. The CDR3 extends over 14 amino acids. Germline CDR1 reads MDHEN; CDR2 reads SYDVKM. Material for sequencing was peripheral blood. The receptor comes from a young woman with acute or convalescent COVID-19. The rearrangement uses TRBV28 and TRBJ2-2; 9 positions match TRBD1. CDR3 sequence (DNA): TGTGCCAGCGCGGGACAGGGCAACACCGGGGAGCTGTTTTTT. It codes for CASAGQGNTGELFF.